The T cell receptor (beta chain) described here comes from a study of beta chain features in type 1 diabetes. To note about this clone: This CDR3 is also generated by other DNA sequences in the sample.

All of the isolated RNA was reverse transcribed, so expressed TCRB transcripts were sequenced. The table came from immunoSEQ multiplex PCR; TCRdb's copy has only in-frame clones and leaves some out. There are around 320,000 clones in the sample; roughly 15% occur only once, and about 6.7% lies in the top ten. The V gene end was trimmed by 1 base and the J gene end by 6 bases; junction bases not matched to a gene: 2. The CDR3 contains 14 residues. Germline CDR1 SGHAT, CDR2 FQNNGV. The specimen was central memory CD4+ T cells from blood. This TCR was sampled from a man aged 25-40 years in good health. The V call is TRBV11-2, the J call TRBJ2-2, with TRBD1 matching over 7 bases. CDR3 loop: CASSLVTGPGELFF. For the CDR3, the DNA is TGTGCCAGCAGCTTAGTGACAGGGCCCGGGGAGCTGTTTTTT.